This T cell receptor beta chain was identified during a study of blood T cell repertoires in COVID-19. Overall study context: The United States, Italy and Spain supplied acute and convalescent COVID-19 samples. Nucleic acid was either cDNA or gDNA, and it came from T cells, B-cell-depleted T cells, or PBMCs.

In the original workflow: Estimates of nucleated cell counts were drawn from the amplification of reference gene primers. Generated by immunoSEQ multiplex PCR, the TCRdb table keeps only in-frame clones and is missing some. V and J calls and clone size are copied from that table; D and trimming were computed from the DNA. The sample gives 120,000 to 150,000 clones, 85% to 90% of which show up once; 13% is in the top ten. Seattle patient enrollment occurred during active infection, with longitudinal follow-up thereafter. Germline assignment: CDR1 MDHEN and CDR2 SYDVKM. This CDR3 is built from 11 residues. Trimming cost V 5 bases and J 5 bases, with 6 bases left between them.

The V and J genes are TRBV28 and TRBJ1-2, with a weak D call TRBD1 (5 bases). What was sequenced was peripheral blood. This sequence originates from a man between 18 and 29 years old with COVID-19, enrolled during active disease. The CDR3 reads CASSHRYGYTF. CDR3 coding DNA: TGTGCCAGCAGTCACAGGTATGGCTACACCTTC.